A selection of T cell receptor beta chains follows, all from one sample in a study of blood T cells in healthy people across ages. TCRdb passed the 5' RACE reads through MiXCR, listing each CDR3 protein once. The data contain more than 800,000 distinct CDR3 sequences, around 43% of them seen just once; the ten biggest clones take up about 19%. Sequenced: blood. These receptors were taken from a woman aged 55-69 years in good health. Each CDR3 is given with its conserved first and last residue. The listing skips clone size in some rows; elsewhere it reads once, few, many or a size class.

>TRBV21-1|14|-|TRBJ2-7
CASSKRLRTYEQYF
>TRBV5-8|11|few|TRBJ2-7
CASSLGASQYF
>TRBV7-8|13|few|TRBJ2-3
CASSVDGGVTQYF
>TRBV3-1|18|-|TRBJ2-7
CASSQDQLGQDRSYEQYF
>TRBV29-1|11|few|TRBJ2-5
CSDARAETQYF
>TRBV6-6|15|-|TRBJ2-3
CASSPPDQLPDTQYF
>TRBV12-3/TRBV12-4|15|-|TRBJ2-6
CASSFWGTGANVLTF
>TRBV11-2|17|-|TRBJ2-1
CASSYEPGLAGGGEQFF
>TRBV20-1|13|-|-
CSARVSGRGEQYF
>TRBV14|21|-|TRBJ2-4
CASSQETSHYRDRELKNIQYF
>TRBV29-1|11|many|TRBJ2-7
CSVVRGYEQYF
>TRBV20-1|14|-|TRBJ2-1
CSARDRERVNEQFF
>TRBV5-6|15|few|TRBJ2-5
CASSYEQTLGETQYF
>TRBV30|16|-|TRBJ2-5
CAWSLGQGGRLKTQYF
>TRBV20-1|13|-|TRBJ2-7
CSAEGTSGNEQYF